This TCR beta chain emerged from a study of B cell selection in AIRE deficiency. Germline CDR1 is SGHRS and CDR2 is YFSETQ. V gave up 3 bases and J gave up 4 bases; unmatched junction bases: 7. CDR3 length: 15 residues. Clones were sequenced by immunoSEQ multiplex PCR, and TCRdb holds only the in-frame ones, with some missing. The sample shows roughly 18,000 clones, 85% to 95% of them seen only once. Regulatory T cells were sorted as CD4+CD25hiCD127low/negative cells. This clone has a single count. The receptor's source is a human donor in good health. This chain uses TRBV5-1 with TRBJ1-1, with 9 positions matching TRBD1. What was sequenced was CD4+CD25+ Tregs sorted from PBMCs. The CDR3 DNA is TGCGCCAGCAGCTCCCTACAGGGGGCAATCACTGAAGCTTTCTTT. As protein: CASSSLQGAITEAFF.